Shown below are 19 T cell receptor beta chains from a single sample sequenced in a study of blood T cell repertoires in COVID-19 (TCRdb year 2020). Library prep was done by the immunoSEQ multiplex PCR assay. Imported from immuneACCESS, the table was reduced by TCRdb to in-frame sequences with V and J called. These copies leave out some clones; in studies compared against another copy, an unresolved V gene accounts for under half, and the cause of the remainder is not known. This sample comprises some 99,000 clones, 75% to 85% of them detected only once. The ten biggest clones cover around 24% of the sample. The sequenced material came from peripheral blood. Receptor source: a man aged 70-80 years with acute or convalescent COVID-19.

This clone occurred a few times. The rearrangement joins TRBV6-1 to TRBJ1-6; 11 bases agree with TRBD1. The CDR3 covers 15 residues. V gave up 3 bases and J gave up 9 bases; unmatched junction bases: 4. Germline CDR1 reads MNHNS; CDR2 reads SASEGT. The DNA of the CDR3 is TGTGCCAGCAGTGAGGGGGACAGGGGGAGTTCACCCCTCCACTTT. Residues: CASSEGDRGSSPLHF.

The chain joins TRBV19 to TRBJ2-1; TRBD2 is a possible D gene (6 bases). Trimming removed 1 base from V and 0 bases from J, with 13 bases in between. Germline CDR1 reads LNHDA; CDR2 reads SQIVND (reference sequence). This CDR3 spans 17 amino acids. The CDR3 sequence: CASSIGGGESSYNEQFF. The CDR3 DNA reads as TGTGCCAGTAGTATAGGGGGAGGCGAGAGCTCCTACAATGAGCAGTTCTTC.

This chain connects TRBV24-1 to TRBJ2-6; D is perhaps TRBD1 (6 bases). Germline V gives CDR1 KGHDR, CDR2 SFDVKD. The CDR3 loop spans 18 amino acids. The V end was cut by 5 bases, the J end by 0 bases, with 16 bases between. CDR3 in amino acids: CATSGAGTPSSGANVLTF. DNA for the CDR3: TGTGCCACCAGTGGGGCCGGGACACCGAGCTCTGGGGCCAACGTCCTGACTTTC.

CDR3 sequence (DNA): TGTGCCAGCAGCTTAGTTAGGACAGGGGGCACAGATACGCAGTATTTT. Residues: CASSLVRTGGTDTQYF. This chain connects TRBV7-2 to TRBJ2-3, with 9 bases that match TRBD1. CDR3 length equals 16 residues. The trim removed 1 base at V and 1 base at J, leaving 3 bases unmatched. Germline V gene sequence: CDR1 SGHTA, CDR2 FQGNSA.

This chain connects TRBV7-9 to TRBJ2-7, with D maybe TRBD2 (5 bases). Germline lookup yields CDR1 SEHNR and CDR2 FQNEAQ (reference sequence). This CDR3 comprises 14 residues. V lost 5 bases and J lost 3, with 14 bases in between. DNA of the CDR3: TGTGCCAGCAGCCCACCTGTCGGGATCTACGAGCAGTACTTC. As protein: CASSPPVGIYEQYF.

This clone was detected only a few times. CDR3 residues: CAISESGGTAEAFF. In nucleotides, the CDR3 is TGTGCCATCAGTGAGTCGGGAGGGACCGCTGAAGCTTTCTTT. V and J are TRBV10-3 and TRBJ1-1; weak D call: TRBD1 (5 bases). V was clipped by 0 bases and J by 6 bases, with 11 bases between them. This CDR3 is 14 amino acids long. Germline V gene lookup returns CDR1 ENHRY and CDR2 SYGVKD.

The rearrangement links TRBV7-8 to TRBJ2-4, with D hard to call. CDR1 SGHVS and CDR2 FQNEAQ come from the germline V gene. Between the trimmed V and J ends, which lost 5 bases and 2 bases, there was a span of 13 bases. The CDR3 has 15 amino acids. CDR3 DNA: TGTGCCAGCAGCCATCCGGTAATATCCAAAAACATTCAGTACTTC. Protein product: CASSHPVISKNIQYF. The full variable domain, with the rest looked up from reference TRBV7-8 and TRBJ2-4, is GAGVSQSPRYKVAKRGQDVALRCDPISGHVSLFWYQQALGQGPEFLTYFQNEAQLDKSGLPSDRFFAERPEGSVSTLKIQRTQQEDSAVYLCASSHPVISKNIQYFGAGTRLSVL.

This clone has a single count. The V gene is TRBV11-2, the J gene TRBJ1-3; TRBD1 matches at 10 bases. CDR3 length: 17 amino acids. Germline-derived CDR1 and CDR2 are SGHAT and FQNNGV. V lost 5 bases and J lost 0; bases outside the gene matches: 7. The CDR3 protein is CASSLRQGAFSGNTIYF. The CDR3 DNA is TGTGCCAGCAGCCTACGACAGGGGGCTTTCTCTGGAAACACCATATATTTT.

The chain recombines TRBV5-6 with TRBJ2-2, with 8 bases lining up with TRBD2. There are 16 residues in the CDR3. Looked up from germline, CDR1 is SGHDT and CDR2 is YYEEEE. The junction had 5 bases not matched to a gene; V was cut back by 2 bases and J by 2 bases. CDR3 protein: CASSFSGTHNTGELFF. CDR3 coding DNA: TGTGCCAGCAGCTTTAGCGGGACCCATAACACCGGGGAGCTGTTTTTT.

The chain has TRBV7-8 and TRBJ1-4; the D gene is possibly TRBD1 (5 bases). This CDR3 contains 14 residues. The V and J ends lost 5 bases and 8 bases respectively, with 15 bases between them. CDR1 and CDR2 (germline): SGHVS, FQNEAQ. In nucleotides, the CDR3 is TGTGCCAGCAGCCTGCGGGACGTGGGAGAAAAACTGTTTTTT. It is translated as CASSLRDVGEKLFF.

The gene calls are TRBV13 and TRBJ2-1; TRBD2 is a possible D gene (6 bases). V shed 5 bases and J shed 5 bases, with 10 bases lying between them. The CDR3 is made up of 13 amino acids. Germline values: CDR1 PRHDT, CDR2 FYEKMQ (reference sequence). This CDR3 reads CASSRGGNNEQFF. CDR3 in DNA: TGTGCCAGCAGCCGGGGAGGAAACAATGAGCAGTTCTTC. Complete variable domain (other parts from reference TRBV13 and TRBJ2-1): AAGVIQSPRHLIKEKRETATLKCYPIPRHDTVYWYQQGPGQDPQFLISFYEKMQSDKGSIPDRFSAQQFSDYHSELNMSSLELGDSALYFCASSRGGNNEQFFGPGTRLTVL.

The chain recombines TRBV19 with TRBJ1-1, with D perhaps TRBD1 (5 bases). Per germline, CDR1 LNHDA and CDR2 SQIVND (reference sequence). Trimming removed 7 bases from V and 1 base from J, with 10 bases in between. The CDR3 has 13 amino acids. The CDR3 reads CASTGRENTEAFF. DNA of the CDR3: TGTGCCAGTACCGGCAGGGAGAACACTGAAGCTTTCTTT.

CDR3 sequence: CATNRGPTDTQYF. CDR3 nucleotide sequence: TGTGCCACCAACAGGGGGCCGACAGATACGCAGTATTTT. The chain is built from TRBV24-1 and TRBJ2-3, with TRBD1 matching 9 bases. Looked up from germline, CDR1 is KGHDR and CDR2 is SFDVKD. The CDR3 consists of 13 residues. After removal of 8 bases from V and 3 bases from J, the junction contained 2 bases not matched to a gene.

This clone was seen only a few times. The chain combines TRBV30 with TRBJ1-4; TRBD1 matches at 10 bases. This CDR3 is built from 14 residues. V gave up 4 bases and J gave up 8 bases; unmatched junction bases: 7. CDR1 and CDR2 from the germline V gene are GTSNPN and SVGIG (reference sequence). The chain's CDR3 is CAWTPGTGVEKLFF. The CDR3 DNA reads TGTGCCTGGACCCCCGGGACAGGGGTCGAAAAACTGTTTTTT.

V gene TRBV11-2 combines with J gene TRBJ2-2; D call uncertain. V was cut by 2 bases and J by 6 bases, with 4 bases left in between. Germline loops: CDR1 SGHAT, CDR2 FQNNGV. The CDR3 totals 12 residues. Here the CDR3 reads CASSLYSGELFF. The DNA of the CDR3 is TGTGCCAGCAGCTTATATTCCGGGGAGCTGTTTTTT.

The rearrangement joins TRBV24-1 to TRBJ1-5, with D unclear. Germline V gene sequence: CDR1 KGHDR, CDR2 SFDVKD. The germline V and J ends were trimmed by 4 bases and 4 bases, with 19 bases remaining between them. The CDR3 is 17 residues long. The CDR3: CATSDSDLAGLNQPQHF. For the CDR3, the DNA is TGTGCCACCAGTGACTCTGATTTGGCAGGACTGAATCAGCCCCAGCATTTT.

The chain links TRBV5-8 to TRBJ2-1, with 10 nucleotides matching TRBD2. V shed 3 bases and J 4 bases; nucleotides not matched to a gene: 10. CDR1 SGHTS and CDR2 YDEGEE come from the germline V gene. This CDR3 has 17 residues. For the CDR3, the DNA is TGTGCCAGCAGCTCGATAATAGCGGGAGGTAATTACAATGAGCAGTTCTTC. Its protein product is CASSSIIAGGNYNEQFF.

The chain links TRBV3-1 (or the pseudogene TRBV3-2) to TRBJ1-5; D might be TRBD1 (5 bases). The CDR3 runs to 13 residues. V shed 4 bases and J shed 7 bases, with 11 bases lying between them. The germline CDR1 and CDR2 sequences are LGHDT and YNNKEL (reference sequence). CDR3 DNA sequence: TGTGCCAGCAGCCCAGGCGGGGACCAGCCCCAGCATTTT. As protein: CASSPGGDQPQHF.

This chain joins TRBV21-1 and TRBJ2-2; the tabulated D call, TRBD2, remains unverified against the DNA. TRBV21-1 is noted as a pseudogene. The CDR3 is made up of 17 amino acids. As DNA, the CDR3 is TGTGCCAGCAGCACCCGACTAGCGGGATCGAACACCGGGGAGCTGTTTTTT. This gives the protein CASSTRLAGSNTGELFF.